Sequencing of this T cell receptor beta chain was carried out in a study of blood T cell repertoires in COVID-19. The CDR3 totals 13 residues. Germline CDR1 reads KGHSH; CDR2 reads LQKENI. V was shortened by 6 bases and J by 2 bases, with 10 bases between the two germline ends. Seattle patients were enrolled during active infection and followed longitudinally. Libraries were prepared by immunoSEQ multiplex PCR; TCRdb keeps only in-frame clonotypes and omits some of them. The data hold 150,000 to 200,000 clones, with roughly 90% observed a single time. This rearrangement joins TRBV18 to TRBJ2-5; D is possibly TRBD1 (5 bases). The sequenced sample consisted of peripheral blood. The source is a man aged 30-40 years with COVID-19, enrolled during active disease. CDR3 in amino acids: CASSRTPQETQYF. CDR3 nucleotide sequence: TGTGCCAGCTCTCGGACACCTCAAGAGACCCAGTACTTC.